Below are 31 T cell receptor beta chains sequenced from a single sample in a study of shared clonotypes between healthy human individuals. Profiling relied on immunoSEQ multiplex PCR, and the TCRdb table lists in-frame clones only, not all of them. The profile covers roughly 1,500,000 clones, with approximately 98% appearing a single time and about 0.42% taken by the ten largest. The source material was naive CD4+ T cells sorted from blood. Documented subset: CD45RA+ positively selected. All receptors come from a man under 40 in good health.

This clone has a handful of counts. The chain has TRBV2 and TRBJ1-5, with a possible D match to TRBD1 (6 bases). Germline V lookup: CDR1 SNHLY, CDR2 FYNNEI. Deletions cut 6 bases from V and 15 bases from J, with 18 bases between. CDR3 length: 12 residues. CDR3 sequence: CASSQEGGGGHF. The CDR3 DNA reads TGTGCCAGCAGCCAAGAGGGGGGAGGTGGGCATTTT.

This clone has a single count. The V gene is TRBV18, the J gene TRBJ2-1; tentatively, D is TRBD1 or TRBD2 (5 bases each). CDR1 and CDR2 from the germline V gene are KGHSH and LQKENI. The V end was cut by 4 bases, the J end by 4 bases, with 14 bases between. The CDR3 consists of 15 residues. The CDR3 bases are TGTGCCAGCTCACACCGGGACCTCCCTTACAATGAGCAGTTCTTC. Encoded protein: CASSHRDLPYNEQFF.

The chain combines TRBV30 with TRBJ2-5; the D is unclear. The CDR3 contains 10 residues. V gave up 6 bases and J gave up 2 bases, with 4 bases separating them. CDR1 and CDR2 from the germline V gene are GTSNPN and SVGIG (reference sequence). The CDR3 region is CACQQETQYF. CDR3 sequence (DNA): TGTGCCTGCCAACAAGAGACCCAGTACTTC.

The chain joins TRBV7-2 to TRBJ2-1; TRBD1 is a possible D gene (5 bases). CDR3 length: 16 amino acids. Between the trimmed V and J ends, which lost 3 bases and 0 bases, there was a span of 12 bases. Germline V lookup: CDR1 SGHTA, CDR2 FQGNSA. The CDR3 DNA sequence: TGTGCCAGCAGCTTGTTCCTTGACAGCTCCTACAATGAGCAGTTCTTC. Its translation is CASSLFLDSSYNEQFF.

The chain is built from TRBV2 and TRBJ1-2, with a possible D match to TRBD1 (5 bases). V shed 5 bases and J shed 4 bases, with 23 bases lying between them. This CDR3 is built from 17 residues. The germline V gene encodes CDR1 SNHLY and CDR2 FYNNEI. In nucleotides, the CDR3 is TGTGCCAGCAGTACCCAGGGAGGGACCCAAATTCGCTATGGCTACACCTTC. This gives the protein CASSTQGGTQIRYGYTF.

The chain combines TRBV29-1 with TRBJ2-5; D not certain. Germline assignment: CDR1 SQVTM and CDR2 ANQGSEA. V was pared by 4 bases and J by 4 bases, with 10 bases between. There are 12 residues in the CDR3. The CDR3 DNA follows: TGCAGCGTTGCCATCAGGCTAGAGACCCAGTACTTC. Protein sequence: CSVAIRLETQYF.

The chain has TRBV29-1 and TRBJ2-7, with a weak D call TRBD2 (6 bases). This CDR3 contains 12 residues. CDR1 and CDR2 from the germline V gene are SQVTM and ANQGSEA. V dropped 3 bases and J dropped 6 bases, with 12 bases sitting between them. CDR3 sequence: CSVEWGVGEQYF. CDR3 DNA: TGCAGCGTTGAGTGGGGGGTCGGCGAGCAGTACTTC.

The chain joins TRBV29-1 to TRBJ2-7; TRBD2 matches at 7 bases. Losses at the gene ends were 7 bases for V and 2 bases for J; bases not matched to a gene: 5. The germline V gene encodes CDR1 SQVTM and CDR2 ANQGSEA. This CDR3 is built from 12 residues. CDR3 loop: CSAVGGPYEQYF. CDR3 nucleotides: TGCAGCGCCGTGGGAGGGCCCTACGAGCAGTACTTC.

The chain uses TRBV13 and TRBJ2-3; tentatively, D is TRBD2 (5 bases). Trimming removed 5 bases at V and 0 bases at J, with 9 bases between. Germline V gene sequence: CDR1 PRHDT, CDR2 FYEKMQ (reference sequence). The CDR3 is made up of 14 amino acids. For the CDR3, the DNA is TGTGCCAGCAGCCCAAGGACTAGCACAGATACGCAGTATTTT. It encodes CASSPRTSTDTQYF.

The V gene is TRBV18, the J gene TRBJ1-1; the match to TRBD1 covers 9 bases. V lost 5 bases to trimming and J lost 0 bases; unmatched junction nucleotides: 7. The CDR3 length is 16 residues. In germline, CDR1 is KGHSH, CDR2 LQKENI. The CDR3 here is CASSRNRDRVNTEAFF. The CDR3 DNA follows: TGTGCCAGCTCAAGGAACCGGGACAGGGTGAACACTGAAGCTTTCTTT.

Turning to this clone: Since no conserved phenylalanine or tryptophan closes the CDR3, a read error is the likely cause. Because the CDR3's place on the DNA is in doubt, the DNA is left out and the CDR3 is given as listed by TCRdb. The chain links TRBV6-1 to TRBJ2-7; TRBD1, the table's D call, lacks a check against the DNA. The CDR3 comprises 12 residues, both ends counted. The germline V gene has CDR1 MNHNS and CDR2 SASEGT. The CDR3 loop is CASSELGTTMRT.

This chain joins TRBV20-1 and TRBJ2-7; the D is unclear. Trimming removed 3 bases at V and 6 bases at J, with 9 bases between. The germline CDR1 and CDR2 sequences are DFQATT and SNEGSKA (reference sequence). This CDR3 contains 11 residues. CDR3 in amino acids: CSARRQSEQYF. CDR3 coding DNA: TGCAGTGCTAGGCGGCAGAGCGAGCAGTACTTC.

The J gene is TRBJ2-1, the V gene TRBV20-1; 8 positions match TRBD1. The CDR3 extends over 11 amino acids. Losses at the gene ends were 6 bases for V and 8 bases for J; bases not matched to a gene: 3. From germline, CDR1 is DFQATT and CDR2 SNEGSKA (reference sequence). The CDR3 loop is CSANRGYEQFF. In nucleotides, the CDR3 is TGCAGTGCGAACAGGGGGTATGAGCAGTTCTTC.

Turning to this clone: In the same sample, other DNA sequences code for this CDR3. The chain recombines TRBV29-1 with TRBJ2-1, with TRBD1 identical over 7 bases. The CDR3 loop spans 11 amino acids. CDR1 and CDR2 (germline): SQVTM, ANQGSEA. V shed 6 bases and J 6 bases; nucleotides not matched to a gene: 2. The CDR3 protein is CSVGTVNEQFF. The CDR3, as DNA: TGCAGCGTAGGGACAGTCAATGAGCAGTTCTTC.

This clone was observed once. The chain is built from TRBV2 and TRBJ2-3; maybe TRBD1 (5 bases). Trimming removed 8 bases from V and 3 bases from J, with 21 bases in between. The CDR3 loop spans 16 amino acids. The V gene's germline CDR1 is SNHLY and CDR2 FYNNEI. The CDR3, as DNA: TGTGCCAGCCTAAAGCCCCTAGGGGTTGGGACAGATACGCAGTATTTT. Amino acid sequence: CASLKPLGVGTDTQYF.

The rearrangement uses TRBV28 and TRBJ1-2; D ambiguous. V was cut by 3 bases and J by 8 bases, with 19 bases left in between. Germline loops: CDR1 MDHEN, CDR2 SYDVKM. This CDR3 contains 15 residues. CDR3: CASSFVDVTLSGYTF. As DNA, the CDR3 is TGTGCCAGCAGTTTCGTAGACGTTACTCTCTCCGGCTACACCTTC.

V is TRBV29-1 and J is TRBJ2-1; D possibly uses TRBD1 or TRBD2 (5 bases each). V lost 4 bases and J 9 bases, leaving 13 bases between the germline ends. This CDR3 is built from 12 residues. Germline CDR1 SQVTM, CDR2 ANQGSEA. The DNA for the CDR3 is TGCAGCGTTGTTGGGGGACGGGGTGAGCAGTTCTTC. Its protein is CSVVGGRGEQFF.

CDR3 coding DNA: TGTGCCAGCAGTTTTTCAGGCTTAGGGGCTTTCTACGAGCAGTACTTC. Protein: CASSFSGLGAFYEQYF. The genes are TRBV27 and TRBJ2-7; TRBD1 might be the D (5 bases). Germline V gives CDR1 MNHEY, CDR2 SMNVEV (reference sequence). The CDR3 covers 16 residues. Trimming stripped 3 bases from V and 3 bases from J, with 18 bases between.

V usage is TRBV19 and J usage is TRBJ2-7, with TRBD2 matching 10 bases. This CDR3 has 15 amino acids. Germline V gene data show CDR1 as LNHDA and CDR2 as SQIVND (reference sequence). Trimming removed 5 bases from V and 5 bases from J; junction bases left unmatched: 9. As DNA, the CDR3 is TGTGCCAGTAGTCCCAGGACTAGCGGCCGCCACGAGCAGTACTTC. The encoded protein is CASSPRTSGRHEQYF.

The chain is built from TRBV5-6 and TRBJ2-3, with D possibly TRBD2 on 6 matching bases. The CDR3 sequence is 16 residues long. Germline V CDR1 and CDR2: SGHDT, YYEEEE. V shed 0 bases and J shed 0 bases, with 11 bases lying between them. The CDR3 nucleotides read TGTGCCAGCAGCTTGGGTCCGGGGGTAAGCACAGATACGCAGTATTTT. Translating it yields CASSLGPGVSTDTQYF.

V usage is TRBV7-2 and J usage is TRBJ2-1; 10 bases agree with TRBD1. From germline, CDR1 is SGHTA and CDR2 FQGNSA. The CDR3 runs 16 residues. V lost 1 base and J lost 9; bases outside the gene matches: 9. CDR3 protein: CASSLVGQGTGLEQFF. The CDR3 DNA follows: TGTGCCAGCAGCTTAGTGGGACAGGGGACGGGGCTTGAGCAGTTCTTC.

V and J are TRBV27 and TRBJ2-5, with 10 nucleotides matching TRBD2. The trim removed 5 bases at V and 0 bases at J, leaving 6 bases unmatched. This CDR3 is 16 amino acids long. Germline CDR1 and CDR2: MNHEY and SMNVEV (reference sequence). CDR3 residues: CASSHRLAGHQETQYF. In DNA form, the CDR3 reads TGTGCCAGCAGTCACAGACTAGCGGGCCACCAAGAGACCCAGTACTTC.

The rearrangement links TRBV7-6 to TRBJ1-2; tentative D call: TRBD1 (5 bases). Germline V lookup: CDR1 SGHVS, CDR2 FNYEAQ. V dropped 4 bases and J dropped 2 bases, with 14 bases sitting between them. This CDR3 has 15 residues. The CDR3 nucleotides read TGTGCCAGCAGCTCAACAGGAGATAGAAACTATGGCTACACCTTC. Amino acid sequence: CASSSTGDRNYGYTF.

V and J are TRBV2 and TRBJ2-5; D gene ambiguous. V shed 10 bases and J shed 1 base, with 13 bases lying between them. CDR1 is SNHLY, CDR2 FYNNEI, per germline. The CDR3 extends over 13 amino acids. CDR3 DNA: TGTGCCAACAGCAGATCTATCCAAGAGACCCAGTACTTC. Translating it yields CANSRSIQETQYF.

The chain links TRBV19 to TRBJ1-1, with 10 bases identical to TRBD1. After removal of 5 bases from V and 11 bases from J, the junction contained 8 bases not matched to a gene. CDR3 length: 13 amino acids. The germline gives CDR1 LNHDA, CDR2 SQIVND (reference sequence). CDR3 sequence: CASSPTTGGQAFF. The DNA for the CDR3 is TGTGCCAGTAGTCCCACGACAGGGGGCCAGGCTTTCTTT.

The V and J genes are TRBV6-6 and TRBJ2-7, with 10 nucleotides matching TRBD2. Unmatched junction bases numbered 10, after V lost 5 bases and J lost 6 bases. The CDR3 is made up of 15 amino acids. The germline V gene has CDR1 MNHNY and CDR2 SVGAGI (reference sequence). In nucleotides, the CDR3 is TGTGCCAGCAGTCTACTAACCGGGACTAGCGCCGAGCAGTACTTC. Translating gives CASSLLTGTSAEQYF.

The chain carries TRBV2 and TRBJ2-7; TRBD1 or TRBD2 may be the D gene (5 bases each). V was trimmed by 7 bases and J by 6 bases, leaving 13 bases between them. Looked up from germline, CDR1 is SNHLY and CDR2 is FYNNEI. This CDR3 is built from 12 residues. CDR3 region: CASKRQGGEQYF. CDR3 DNA: TGTGCCAGCAAGCGGCAGGGCGGCGAGCAGTACTTC.

The rearrangement uses TRBV7-2 and TRBJ2-1; TRBD2 matches 13 bases. J lost 7 bases, V lost 5 bases, and 11 bases had no gene match. The germline gives CDR1 SGHTA, CDR2 FQGNSA. The CDR3 is made up of 17 amino acids. The CDR3 is CASSLKRLAGGGNEQFF. The CDR3 bases are TGTGCCAGCAGCCTGAAGAGACTAGCGGGAGGAGGGAATGAGCAGTTCTTC.

The table lists this clone with a count of one. The chain uses TRBV9 and TRBJ2-7, with TRBD2 identical over 13 bases. Germline V gene lookup returns CDR1 SGDLS and CDR2 YYNGEE. The CDR3 covers 15 residues. V lost 0 bases to trimming and J lost 7 bases; unmatched junction nucleotides: 4. CDR3 in DNA: TGTGCCAGCAGCGTAGGGACTAGCGGGAGTAGGGAGCAGTACTTC. Its protein is CASSVGTSGSREQYF.

The rearrangement uses TRBV28 and TRBJ1-2, with 10 bases that match TRBD1. The CDR3 runs to 14 residues. Germline V gene lookup returns CDR1 MDHEN and CDR2 SYDVKM. V was clipped by 8 bases and J by 3 bases; unmatched bases: 6. CDR3 residues: CASRKDRGDYGYTF. Written as DNA, the CDR3 is TGTGCCAGCCGAAAGGACAGGGGGGACTATGGCTACACCTTC.

This chain joins TRBV2 and TRBJ2-3; D may be TRBD1 (5 bases). V shed 8 bases and J shed 1 base, with 7 bases lying between them. The CDR3 has 12 amino acids. CDR1 SNHLY and CDR2 FYNNEI come from the germline V gene. CDR3 DNA: TGTGCCAGCGGGGCAGGCACAGATACGCAGTATTTT. The encoded protein is CASGAGTDTQYF.